This T cell receptor (beta chain) was recovered during a study of blood T cell repertoires in COVID-19. Study at large: The United States, Italy and Spain were the sources of the acute and convalescent COVID-19 samples. T cells, B-cell-depleted T cells, or PBMCs supplied cDNA or gDNA.

Patients from Seattle were sampled longitudinally, starting during active infection. CDR1 GTSNPN and CDR2 SVGIG come from the germline V gene (reference sequence). There are 14 residues in the CDR3. Trimming left V 5 bases short and J 8 bases short, with 21 bases between. Methods used by the authors: Amplification of reference gene primers was used by the study to estimate nucleated cell counts. Only in-frame clones appear in the TCRdb table, and some are missing; sequencing was by immunoSEQ multiplex PCR. The V and J calls and clone size come from that table; D and trimming were worked out from the DNA. The sample lists around 29,000 clones, roughly 88% occurring once.

Input material: peripheral blood. This chain links TRBV30 with TRBJ1-2; D ambiguous. The sequence derives from a woman of 80 years or more with COVID-19, enrolled during active disease. The CDR3 sequence is CAWAPGSLAGGYTF. CDR3 in DNA: TGTGCCTGGGCCCCCGGGAGCTTGGCGGGGGGCTACACCTTC. Complete variable domain (other parts from reference TRBV30 and TRBJ1-2): SQTIHQWPATLVQPVGSPLSLECTVEGTSNPNLYWYRQAAGRGLQLLFYSVGIGQISSEVPQNLSASRPQDRQFILSSKKLLLSDSGFYLCAWAPGSLAGGYTFGSGTRLTVV.